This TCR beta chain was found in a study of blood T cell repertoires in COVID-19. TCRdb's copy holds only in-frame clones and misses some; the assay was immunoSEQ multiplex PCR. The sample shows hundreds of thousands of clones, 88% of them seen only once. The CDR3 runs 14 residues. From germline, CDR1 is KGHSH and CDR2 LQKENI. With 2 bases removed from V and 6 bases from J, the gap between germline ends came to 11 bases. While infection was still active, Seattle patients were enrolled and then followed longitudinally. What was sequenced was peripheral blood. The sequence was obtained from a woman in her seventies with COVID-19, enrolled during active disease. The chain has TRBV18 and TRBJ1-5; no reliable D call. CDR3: CASSPTAETQPQHF. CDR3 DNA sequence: TGTGCCAGCTCACCAACGGCGGAAACTCAGCCCCAGCATTTT.